This T cell receptor (beta chain) was identified in a study of CD4+ T cells in melanoma. The study's findings and limits: CD8+ T cell, macrophage and B cell function reportedly correlated with neoantigen-specific CD4+ T cells. In melanoma, neoantigen-specific CD4+ T cells reportedly differed in differentiation state.

Germline V lookup: CDR1 SGHNT, CDR2 YYREEE (reference sequence). This CDR3 comprises 15 residues. V dropped 0 bases and J dropped 1 base, with 10 bases sitting between them. A note on this clone: Its antigen is unidentified.

TCRdb keeps only in-frame clones here, not all; method: immunoSEQ multiplex PCR. The sample has 8,000 to 10,000 clones, about 78% seen once. The sequence was collected from a human donor with melanoma. V is TRBV5-4 and J is TRBJ1-1; D unclear. The sequenced sample consisted of tumor tissue. CDR3 sequence reads: CASSLVVSENTEAFF. The CDR3 region has the DNA TGTGCCAGCAGCTTGGTAGTTTCAGAGAACACTGAAGCTTTCTTT. Looking up the rest from reference TRBV5-4 and TRBJ1-1 gives the full variable domain: ETGVTQSPTHLIKTRGQQVTLRCSSQSGHNTVSWYQQALGQGPQFIFQYYREEENGRGNFPPRFSGLQFPNYSSELNVNALELDDSALYLCASSLVVSENTEAFFGQGTRLTVV.